The 6 T cell receptor beta chains listed next were all sequenced from one sample in a study of cytotoxic CD8 clonotypes in ibrutinib-treated CLL. Assay: immunoSEQ multiplex PCR; the TCRdb copy retains only in-frame clones and omits some. The data contain about 140,000 clones, approximately 90% of them singletons. This specimen consisted of PBMCs, obtained after 12 months of ibrutinib treatment. The source is a human donor with chronic lymphocytic leukemia.

This chain links TRBV2 with TRBJ1-2; no clear D gene. This CDR3 region has 13 residues. From germline, CDR1 is SNHLY and CDR2 FYNNEI. V was trimmed by 4 bases and J by 0 bases, leaving 6 bases between them. CDR3 nucleotide sequence: TGTGCCAGCAGTGGGGAAACTAACTATGGCTACACCTTC. Its protein is CASSGETNYGYTF.

The chain is built from TRBV9 and TRBJ2-1; a possible D gene is TRBD2 (7 bases). The CDR3 has 16 residues. Germline values: CDR1 SGDLS, CDR2 YYNGEE. V was pared by 4 bases and J by 5 bases, with 19 bases between. The CDR3 bases are TGTGCCAGCAGCTCCGGGGGCGGGAGCCCTGACAATGAGCAGTTCTTC. This codes for CASSSGGGSPDNEQFF.

The J gene is TRBJ2-7, the V gene TRBV2; TRBD1 agrees at 9 bases. The J segment lost 1 base and the V segment lost 8 bases, leaving 12 bases of the junction unmatched. Germline CDR1 and CDR2: SNHLY and FYNNEI. CDR3 length equals 16 residues. The CDR3 loop is CASETLPGQGSYEQYF. Written as DNA, the CDR3 is TGTGCCAGCGAAACCCTACCGGGACAGGGATCCTACGAGCAGTACTTC.

V is TRBV7-2 and J is TRBJ1-2; D remains unclear. The CDR3 has 16 amino acids. Trimming pared 0 bases from V and 5 bases from J, leaving 16 bases between. CDR1 is SGHTA and CDR2 is FQGNSA in the germline V gene. The CDR3 reads CASSLAYLTGGYGYTF. The CDR3 nucleotides read TGTGCCAGCAGCTTAGCATACTTGACCGGAGGATATGGCTACACCTTC.

The chain recombines TRBV19 with TRBJ1-4; TRBD1 might be the D (5 bases). V lost 5 bases to trimming and J lost 3 bases, with 10 bases between them. Germline assignment: CDR1 LNHDA and CDR2 SQIVND (reference sequence). The CDR3 has 14 amino acids. For the CDR3, the DNA is TGTGCCAGTAGTGCCGACAGTTCTAATGAAAAACTGTTTTTT. It specifies CASSADSSNEKLFF.

V usage is TRBV7-8 and J usage is TRBJ2-3; 7 positions match TRBD1. Trimming removed 5 bases from V and 2 bases from J; junction bases left unmatched: 4. Germline V gives CDR1 SGHVS, CDR2 FQNEAQ. This CDR3 is built from 14 residues. CDR3 DNA: TGTGCCAGCAGCCCCGGGACAGTCACAGATACGCAGTATTTT. Its translation: CASSPGTVTDTQYF.